The 15 T cell receptor beta chains below come from one sample, sequenced in a study of blood T cell repertoires in COVID-19. The table came from immunoSEQ multiplex PCR; TCRdb's copy has only in-frame clones and leaves some out. The sample comprises some 180,000 clones, around nine tenths of which are singletons, and 15% to 20% rests with the top ten. The specimen sequenced was peripheral blood. These receptor sequences come from a man between 50 and 59 years old with COVID-19, enrolled during active disease.

The chain carries TRBV27 and TRBJ1-2; 8 nucleotides match TRBD1. This CDR3 has 15 amino acids. Germline loops: CDR1 MNHEY, CDR2 SMNVEV (reference sequence). V dropped 4 bases and J dropped 6; count of bases not matched to a gene: 10. CDR3 amino acids: CASSYRQGSFNGYTF. The CDR3 region has the DNA TGTGCCAGCAGTTATAGACAGGGGAGCTTTAATGGCTACACCTTC.

The chain joins TRBV19 to TRBJ2-5; tentative D call: TRBD2 (5 bases). The DNA end is a closer match to TRBJ2-7, so the J assignment may be wrong. The length of the CDR3 is 13 residues. Germline lookup yields CDR1 LNHDA and CDR2 SQIVND (reference sequence). CDR3 sequence reads: CASSIVSSSEQYF. CDR3 in DNA: TGTGCCAGTAGTATCGTTTCTAGCTCCGAGCAGTACTTC.

The chain joins TRBV28 to TRBJ1-2, with D perhaps matching TRBD1 (6 bases). Trimming removed 2 bases from V and 7 bases from J, with 8 bases in between. Germline V gene data show CDR1 as MDHEN and CDR2 as SYDVKM. This CDR3 spans 12 amino acids. The CDR3 DNA reads TGTGCCAGCAGTTTAGGGGGGGCTGGCTACACCTTC. Translated, it gives CASSLGGAGYTF.

The rearrangement links TRBV6-6 to TRBJ2-2; tentatively, D is TRBD2 (5 bases). Looked up from germline, CDR1 is MNHNY and CDR2 is SVGAGI (reference sequence). This CDR3 has 14 amino acids. V dropped 2 bases and J dropped 2 bases, with 6 bases sitting between them. The CDR3 DNA is TGTGCCAGCAGTTACCGGGGAAACACCGGGGAGCTGTTTTTT. It translates to CASSYRGNTGELFF.

The V and J genes are TRBV6-5 and TRBJ1-2; D is unclear. Germline values: CDR1 MNHEY, CDR2 SVGAGI. V was trimmed by 6 bases and J by 8 bases, leaving 16 bases between them. The CDR3 is made up of 13 amino acids. CDR3 sequence: CASSSLSDQGYTF. In DNA, the CDR3 is TGTGCCAGCAGCTCCCTTAGTGATCAAGGCTACACCTTC.

The rearrangement links TRBV19 to TRBJ2-4; 7 bases are shared with TRBD1. This CDR3 spans 16 amino acids. Germline CDR1 is LNHDA and CDR2 is SQIVND (reference sequence). J gave up 2 bases and V 8 bases, and 12 bases lay outside the gene matches. CDR3 DNA sequence: TGTGCCAGTGAAGTAGGGGGCGGGCCCCCCAAAAACATTCAGTACTTC. Translation gives CASEVGGGPPKNIQYF.

V usage is TRBV2 and J usage is TRBJ2-7; 9 bases are a match to TRBD1. V was pared by 10 bases and J by 6 bases, with 7 bases of the junction left unmatched. The CDR3 runs to 12 residues. Germline V CDR1 and CDR2: SNHLY, FYNNEI. In DNA form, the CDR3 reads TGTGCCACTAGAGGGACAGGGAGCGAGCAGTACTTC. Amino acids: CATRGTGSEQYF.

The chain links TRBV4-3 to TRBJ1-2, with a tentative D call TRBD1 (5 bases). The CDR3 runs to 15 residues. Germline lookup yields CDR1 LGHNA and CDR2 YSLEER. V lost 1 base and J 4 bases, leaving 13 bases between the germline ends. The CDR3 nucleotides are TGCGCCAGCAGCCAAGGTCTTCAGGGTCGCTATGGCTACACCTTC. This sequence encodes CASSQGLQGRYGYTF.

The rearrangement links TRBV2 to TRBJ2-7; 9 bases are a match to TRBD2. V trimming: 7 bases; J trimming: 3 bases; junction bases outside the gene matches: 13. The CDR3 totals 16 residues. In germline, CDR1 is SNHLY, CDR2 FYNNEI. The CDR3 sequence is CASTEWGSSGNYEQYF. The CDR3 DNA follows: TGTGCCAGCACCGAATGGGGCTCTAGCGGGAACTACGAGCAGTACTTC.

V and J are TRBV7-6 and TRBJ2-1, with D unclear. CDR3 length: 15 residues. The ends were cut back, 6 bases at V and 7 bases at J, with 19 bases in the middle. Germline assignment: CDR1 SGHVS and CDR2 FNYEAQ. In nucleotides, the CDR3 is TGTGCCAGCAGTCCATCGACCGGGTCTTGGAATGAGCAGTTCTTC. This translates into CASSPSTGSWNEQFF.

This chain joins TRBV5-1 and TRBJ2-6; TRBD1 is a possible D gene (6 bases). This CDR3 contains 16 residues. Germline V gene sequence: CDR1 SGHRS, CDR2 YFSETQ. Trimming pared 4 bases from V and 1 base from J, leaving 12 bases between. CDR3 in amino acids: CASSIRQVSGANVLTF. CDR3 bases: TGCGCCAGCAGCATTAGACAGGTTTCTGGGGCCAACGTCCTGACTTTC.

Regarding this clone: Other DNA sequences in this sample translate to the same CDR3. The J gene is TRBJ2-2, the V gene TRBV5-1, with 11 bases aligning to TRBD1. The CDR3 has 15 residues. Per germline, CDR1 SGHRS and CDR2 YFSETQ. V gave up 4 bases and J gave up 5 bases; unmatched junction bases: 4. DNA for the CDR3: TGCGCCAGCAGCCTAGGGACAGGGGGGACCGGGGAGCTGTTTTTT. Translation: CASSLGTGGTGELFF.

The genes are TRBV9 and TRBJ2-2, with D perhaps TRBD2 (6 bases). Germline V gives CDR1 SGDLS, CDR2 YYNGEE. V lost 3 bases to trimming and J lost 2 bases, with 11 bases between them. This CDR3 is 15 amino acids long. CDR3 nucleotide sequence: TGTGCCAGCAGCGCTTGGGACTTAAACACCGGGGAGCTGTTTTTT. Protein sequence: CASSAWDLNTGELFF.

V gene TRBV9 combines with J gene TRBJ1-2; possibly TRBD1 for D (5 bases). Germline values: CDR1 SGDLS, CDR2 YYNGEE. The germline V and J ends were trimmed by 0 bases and 3 bases, with 9 bases remaining between them. This CDR3 is built from 14 residues. The chain's CDR3 is CASSVAEGDYGYTF. CDR3 DNA: TGTGCCAGCAGCGTAGCGGAAGGGGACTATGGCTACACCTTC.

The rearrangement joins TRBV7-3 to TRBJ2-1, with D possibly matching TRBD1 (5 bases). Per the germline V gene, CDR1 is SGHTA and CDR2 is FQGTGA. The CDR3 loop spans 13 amino acids. V was shortened by 5 bases and J by 6 bases, with 11 bases between the two germline ends. CDR3: CASSREGVNEQFF. As DNA, the CDR3 is TGTGCCAGCAGCAGAGAAGGGGTCAATGAGCAGTTCTTC.